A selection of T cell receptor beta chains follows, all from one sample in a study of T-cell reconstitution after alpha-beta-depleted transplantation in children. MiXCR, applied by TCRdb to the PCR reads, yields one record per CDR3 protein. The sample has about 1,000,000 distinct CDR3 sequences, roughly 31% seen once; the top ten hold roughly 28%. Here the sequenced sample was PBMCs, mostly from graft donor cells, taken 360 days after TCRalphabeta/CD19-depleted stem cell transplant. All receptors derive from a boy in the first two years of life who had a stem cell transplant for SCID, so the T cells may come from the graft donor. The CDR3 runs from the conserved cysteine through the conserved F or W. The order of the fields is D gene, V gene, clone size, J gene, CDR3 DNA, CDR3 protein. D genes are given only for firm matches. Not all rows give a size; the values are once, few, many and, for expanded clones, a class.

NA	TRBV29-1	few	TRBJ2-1	TGCAGCGTTGACGACGACAGCTCCTACAATGAGCAGTTCTTC	CSVDDDSSYNEQFF
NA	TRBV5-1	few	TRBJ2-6	TGCGCCAGCAGCTTGACTCAAACTAATGGGGCCAACGTCCTGACTTTC	CASSLTQTNGANVLTF
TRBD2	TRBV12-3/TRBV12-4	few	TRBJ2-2	TGTGCCAGCAGACCGACTAGCGGGGGGGCCGGGGAGCTGTTTTTT	CASRPTSGGAGELFF
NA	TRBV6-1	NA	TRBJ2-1	TGTGCCAGCACGGCGGTGGGGGGCCGGGAGCAGTTCTTC	CASTAVGGREQFF
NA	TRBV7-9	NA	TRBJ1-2	TGTGCCAGCAGCTTAGCTGGAGGGCCGAACTATGGCTACACCTTC	CASSLAGGPNYGYTF
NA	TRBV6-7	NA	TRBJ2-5	TGTGCCAGCAGTTACCCGGCGGGGGCGAACCAAGAGACCCAGTACTTC	CASSYPAGANQETQYF
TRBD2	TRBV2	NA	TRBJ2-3	TGTGCCAGCAGTGGGCGCCTAGCGGGGGGCACAGATACGCAGTATTTT	CASSGRLAGGTDTQYF
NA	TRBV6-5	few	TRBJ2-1	TGTGCCAGCAGTTACAGGGCAGCCCTTAGTGGCAATGAGCAGTTCTTC	CASSYRAALSGNEQFF
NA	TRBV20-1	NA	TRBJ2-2	TGCAGTGCCTCTGGGGGGGGGCAAGCCGGGGAGCTGTTTTTT	CSASGGGQAGELFF
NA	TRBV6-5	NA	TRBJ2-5	TGTGCCAGCAGTTACTCGAGGGCAGTAGGGGAGACCCAGTACTTC	CASSYSRAVGETQYF
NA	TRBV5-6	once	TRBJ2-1	TGTGCCAGCAGCCCGCACCGGGACTTATACAATGAGCAGTTCTTC	CASSPHRDLYNEQFF
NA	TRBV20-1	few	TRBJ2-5	TGCAGTGCTAGAGATCGGGGCCGAGGAGAGACCCAGTACTTC	CSARDRGRGETQYF
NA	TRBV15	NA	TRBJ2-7	TGTGCCACCAGCAGAGACGACAGGATGAGCTCCTACGAGCAGTACTTC	CATSRDDRMSSYEQYF
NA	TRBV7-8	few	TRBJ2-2	TGTGCCAGCAGCTCGAGATACTTGGGGACCGGGGAGCTGTTTTTT	CASSSRYLGTGELFF
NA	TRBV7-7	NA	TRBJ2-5	TGTGCCAGCAGCTTAGCGGTAGGGCGGTCCCAAGAGACCCAGTACTTC	CASSLAVGRSQETQYF
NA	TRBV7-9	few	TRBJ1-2	TGTGCCAGCACCGGACAGACTATAACTAACTATGGCTACACCTTC	CASTGQTITNYGYTF
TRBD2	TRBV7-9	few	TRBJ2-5	TGTGCCAGCAGCGGCCCTCCGGGACTAGCGGGGGAAGAGACCCAGTACTTC	CASSGPPGLAGEETQYF
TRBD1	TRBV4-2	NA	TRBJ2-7	TGTGCCAGCAGCCAAGATCCCTGGACAGGGTGCCAGCCGAGGGAGCAGTACTTC	CASSQDPWTGCQPREQYF
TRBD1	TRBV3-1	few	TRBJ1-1	TGTGCCAGCAGCTACAGGCGGACAGGCGGGAACACTGAAGCTTTCTTT	CASSYRRTGGNTEAFF
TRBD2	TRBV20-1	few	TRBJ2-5	TGCAGTGCCCGACTAGCGGGTTTCCAAGAGACCCAGTACTTC	CSARLAGFQETQYF
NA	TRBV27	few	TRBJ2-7	TGTGCCAGCAGTTTATGGTCAGGGGCTCGAGGATACGAGCAGTACTTC	CASSLWSGARGYEQYF
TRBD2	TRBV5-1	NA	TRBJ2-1	TGCGCCAGCAGCTTGCGGCGGGTTAGCGGGGGGACCTCCTACAATGAGCAGTTCTTC	CASSLRRVSGGTSYNEQFF
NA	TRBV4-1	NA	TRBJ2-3	TGCGCCAGCAGCCAAGAGCAGGGTCCGTACACAGATACGCAGTATTTT	CASSQEQGPYTDTQYF
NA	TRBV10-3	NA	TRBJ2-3	TGTGCCATCAGTGAATGGCAGGGTAAAGATACGCAGTATTTT	CAISEWQGKDTQYF
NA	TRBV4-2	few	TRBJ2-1	TGTGCCAGCAGCCAAGATCCGGCAGCTGTCGGGTCCTACAATGAGCAGTTCTTC	CASSQDPAAVGSYNEQFF
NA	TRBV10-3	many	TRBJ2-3	TGTGCCATCAGTGAGTCGAACACAGATACGCAGTATTTT	CAISESNTDTQYF
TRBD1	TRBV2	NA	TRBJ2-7	TGTGCCAGCAGTAGCCCCGGGACAGGAACTTACGAGCAGTACTTC	CASSSPGTGTYEQYF
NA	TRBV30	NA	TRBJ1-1	TGTGCCTGGAGTGCGTGGAAGGCGAGCGGAACTGAAGCTTTCTTT	CAWSAWKASGTEAFF
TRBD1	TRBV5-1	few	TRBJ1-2	TGCGCCAGCAGCTCACCCGACAGGGTGAACTATGGCTACACCTTC	CASSSPDRVNYGYTF
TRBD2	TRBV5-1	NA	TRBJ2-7	TGCGCCAGCAGCGCTTCGACTAGCGGGGTCTACGAGCAGTACTTC	CASSASTSGVYEQYF
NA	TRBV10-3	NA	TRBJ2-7	TGTGCCATCAGCCGGGACCCCATATACGAGCAGTACTTC	CAISRDPIYEQYF
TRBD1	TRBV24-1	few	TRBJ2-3	TGTGCCACCAGTGGAGGGGGCAGCACAGATACGCAGTATTTT	CATSGGGSTDTQYF
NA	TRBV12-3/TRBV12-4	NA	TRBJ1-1	TGTGCCAGCAGCCTCCGGGTGGGAGGCACTGAAGCTTTCTTT	CASSLRVGGTEAFF
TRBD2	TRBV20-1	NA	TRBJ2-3	TGCAGTGCTGGCGGGGGGACCTCCACAGATACGCAGTATTTT	CSAGGGTSTDTQYF